This entry features one T cell receptor (beta chain) sequence. Its specificity is not known. Germline V lookup: CDR1 SGDLS, CDR2 YYNGEE. CDR3 size: 15 residues. Trimming pared 4 bases from V and 4 bases from J, leaving 17 bases between. Clones were read by immunoSEQ multiplex PCR, and TCRdb kept only the in-frame ones, dropping some. The data hold roughly 25,000 clones, with roughly 80% observed a single time. This entry belongs to a study of CD4 T cells in relation to SARS-CoV-2 and coronaviruses. Study information: TCR beta CDR3s were sequenced after roughly 10-day antigen culture of PBMCs. No peptide or an HIV-1 Nef peptide pool served as negative control.

CD4+ T cells from unexposed donors were obtained before the COVID-19 pandemic (2011-2018). CD4+ T cells were isolated from the cells after around 10 days of culture. Study-level findings and limits: Monoreactive clones expanded significantly more to SARS-CoV-2 than crossreactive clones did.

This receptor was taken from a human donor in good health. The chain links TRBV9 to TRBJ1-2; D remains unclear. What was sequenced was CD4+ T cells from PBMCs, cultured in vitro. CDR3 sequence (DNA): TGTGCCAGCAGCTTACGGTCAGCTGGACTCTATGGCTACACCTTC. Translation: CASSLRSAGLYGYTF.